Each of the 29 T cell receptor beta chains below was sequenced from the same sample in a study of vaccination and CD4 T cells after COVID-19. Specified treatment: approximately nine-day PBMC culture with coronavirus spike peptide pools or control peptides (ViraFEST assay). One should note that the unexposed donor's CD4+ T cells were collected before the COVID-19 pandemic (2011-2018). Sequenced with the Oncomine TCR Beta short-read assay was DNA taken from cultured CD4+ T cells. CD4+ T cells were cultured, and genomic DNA was extracted from them. Each CDR3 protein gets one entry after TCRdb re-called the PCR reads with MiXCR. The sample has some 10,000 distinct CDR3 sequences, around a third seen once; the top ten hold just over 15%. Antigens for these TCRs are unknown. Sample: CD4+ T cells from blood, cultured in vitro. The receptors here all came from a human donor in good health.

This clonotype is medium-sized. The CDR3 DNA follows: TGTGCCAGCAGCTTAGCCAGGCGGTCGACCTATGGCTACACCTTC. Encoded protein: CASSLARRSTYGYTF. The J gene is TRBJ1-2, the V gene TRBV7-2; D remains ambiguous. The CDR3 length is 15 residues. From germline, CDR1 is SGHTA and CDR2 FQGNSA. V shed 0 bases and J shed 4 bases, with 12 bases lying between them.

The chain employs TRBV5-1 and TRBJ2-1; D unclear. Germline V gene data show CDR1 as SGHRS and CDR2 as YFSETQ. This CDR3 is built from 14 residues. V lost 3 bases, J lost 1 base, and 8 bases lay in between. The CDR3 DNA reads as TGCGCCAGCAGCTCCCACGGGTCCTACAATGAGCAGTTCTTC. Its protein product is CASSSHGSYNEQFF.

This clonotype has more than one count but fewer than ten. The chain employs TRBV27 and TRBJ2-1; 12 bases align to TRBD2. Germline assignment: CDR1 MNHEY and CDR2 SMNVEV (reference sequence). V lost 6 bases, J lost 7 bases, and 4 bases stayed unmatched. The CDR3 consists of 14 residues. DNA for the CDR3: TGTGCCAGCAGAGGACTAGCGGGATCGAATGAGCAGTTCTTC. This codes for CASRGLAGSNEQFF.

This clonotype was seen a handful of times. The chain joins TRBV29-1 to TRBJ2-3, with TRBD2 matching over 10 bases. Germline CDR1 is SQVTM and CDR2 is ANQGSEA. V shed 8 bases, J shed 4 bases, and the junction held 6 bases outside the gene matches. This CDR3 has 13 amino acids. This CDR3 is CSKAGGPSDTQYF. In nucleotides, the CDR3 is TGCAGCAAAGCGGGAGGGCCCTCAGATACGCAGTATTTT.

The genes are TRBV7-3 and TRBJ2-1, with D possibly TRBD2 on 5 matching bases. Germline CDR1 and CDR2: SGHTA and FQGTGA. The V and J ends lost 2 bases and 0 bases respectively, with 8 bases between them. The CDR3 loop spans 15 amino acids. The CDR3 spells CASSLFRDSYNEQFF. DNA of the CDR3: TGTGCCAGCAGCTTATTCCGGGACTCCTACAATGAGCAGTTCTTC.

The chain employs TRBV11-2 and TRBJ1-2, with 8 positions matching TRBD1. The CDR3 contains 14 residues. CDR1 is SGHAT, CDR2 FQNNGV, per germline. J was trimmed by 5 bases and V by 1 base; bases with no gene match: 3. CDR3 amino acids: CASSLGRTGYGYTF. CDR3 nucleotides: TGTGCCAGCAGCTTAGGGCGGACAGGGTATGGCTACACCTTC. Supplemented by reference TRBV11-2 and TRBJ1-2, the full variable domain reads EAGVAQSPRYKIIEKRQSVAFWCNPISGHATLYWYQQILGQGPKLLIQFQNNGVVDDSQLPKDRFSAERLKGVDSTLKIQPAKLEDSAVYLCASSLGRTGYGYTFGSGTRLTVV.

There are a few counts of this clonotype. This chain uses TRBV6-2 or TRBV6-3 with TRBJ1-1; D gene unclear. V was cut by 0 bases and J by 0 bases, with 8 bases left in between. The germline V gene encodes CDR1 MNHEY and CDR2 SVGEGT. CDR3 size: 15 residues. CDR3 loop: CASSYSIRVNTEAFF. The CDR3, as DNA: TGTGCCAGCAGTTACTCGATTAGGGTGAACACTGAAGCTTTCTTT.

This clonotype was found a few times. The V and J genes are TRBV10-1 and TRBJ2-1; 10 bases fit TRBD1. Germline V lookup: CDR1 WNHNN, CDR2 SYGVQD (reference sequence). J lost 4 bases, V lost 9 bases, and 3 bases had no gene match. The CDR3 has 13 amino acids. CDR3 bases: TGCGCCAGAAGGGACAGGGGATACAATGAGCAGTTCTTC. This gives the protein CARRDRGYNEQFF.

The chain links TRBV6-5 to TRBJ2-7; D is uncertain. V was shortened by 2 bases and J by 4 bases, with 9 bases between the two germline ends. CDR1 MNHEY and CDR2 SVGAGI come from the germline V gene. The CDR3 contains 13 residues. The DNA of the CDR3 is TGTGCCAGCAGTTACCCCCCAATATACGAGCAGTACTTC. As protein: CASSYPPIYEQYF.

Only a few counts were recorded for this clonotype. The genes are TRBV6-1 and TRBJ2-5; D gene unclear. Trimming took 6 bases from V and 6 from J, leaving 14 bases between them. In germline, CDR1 is MNHNS, CDR2 SASEGT. The length of the CDR3 is 13 residues. CDR3 in DNA: TGTGCCAGCAGCCCCGACCTAGTAAAGACCCAGTACTTC. Amino acid sequence: CASSPDLVKTQYF.

The V gene is TRBV28, the J gene TRBJ2-1; TRBD2 aligns across 9 bases. Germline lookup yields CDR1 MDHEN and CDR2 SYDVKM. This CDR3 has 13 amino acids. The trim removed 3 bases at V and 15 bases at J, leaving 9 bases unmatched. As DNA, the CDR3 is TGTGCCAGCAGTTTCGTGCGGGAGGGCCGAGGGTTCTTC. It translates to CASSFVREGRGFF.

This clonotype was counted between two and nine times. The chain joins TRBV10-1 to TRBJ2-7; D uncertain. Germline V CDR1 and CDR2: WNHNN, SYGVQD (reference sequence). The CDR3 length is 17 residues. The V and J ends lost 6 bases and 4 bases respectively, with 25 bases between them. The CDR3 reads CASSPSVGYEESYEQYF. As DNA, the CDR3 is TGCGCCAGCAGCCCCTCCGTGGGCTACGAGGAAAGTTACGAGCAGTACTTC.

The V call is TRBV24-1, the J call TRBJ2-1; TRBD2 matches at 7 bases. Germline V gene sequence: CDR1 KGHDR, CDR2 SFDVKD. The ends lost 9 bases at V and 6 bases at J; junction bases unmatched: 19. The length of the CDR3 is 17 residues. The CDR3 loop reads CATAPGPSGPWGNEQFF. The CDR3 DNA follows: TGTGCCACCGCCCCGGGGCCTAGCGGCCCGTGGGGCAATGAGCAGTTCTTC.

This clonotype was detected only once. The chain uses TRBV29-1 and TRBJ1-1; D uncertain. V was cut by 1 base and J by 1 base, with 10 bases left in between. Germline CDR1 reads SQVTM; CDR2 reads ANQGSEA. This CDR3 spans 14 amino acids. In nucleotides, the CDR3 is TGCAGCGTTGAAGGTGAGAATCCGAACACTGAAGCTTTCTTT. It is translated as CSVEGENPNTEAFF.

The V call is TRBV18, the J call TRBJ1-1; 7 bases align to TRBD1. The CDR3 totals 13 residues. Germline V CDR1 and CDR2: KGHSH, LQKENI. V lost 1 base, J lost 7 bases, and 3 bases stayed unmatched. CDR3 nucleotide sequence: TGTGCCAGCTCACCACGGGGGACAGTTGAAGCTTTCTTT. Protein product: CASSPRGTVEAFF. Filled out from reference TRBV18 and TRBJ1-1, the complete variable domain reads NAGVMQNPRHLVRRRGQEARLRCSPMKGHSHVYWYRQLPEEGLKFMVYLQKENIIDESGMPKERFSAEFPKEGPSILRIQQVVRGDSAAYFCASSPRGTVEAFFGQGTRLTVV.

The J gene is TRBJ2-7, the V gene TRBV6-2 or TRBV6-3, with 7 bases lining up with TRBD2. With V trimmed by 2 bases and J by 2 bases, 3 bases remained unmatched. CDR3 length: 14 residues. Germline-derived CDR1 and CDR2 are MNHEY and SVGEGT. For the CDR3, the DNA is TGTGCCAGCAGTTACGCTAGCGGAACCTACGAGCAGTACTTC. Translated, it gives CASSYASGTYEQYF.

The chain has TRBV2 and TRBJ2-7; the match to TRBD1 covers 7 bases. J lost 5 bases, V lost 5 bases, and 6 bases had no gene match. CDR1 is SNHLY, CDR2 FYNNEI, per germline. The CDR3 sequence is 13 residues long. This CDR3 reads CASSLQGFDEQYF. CDR3 nucleotides: TGTGCCAGCAGTTTACAGGGGTTCGACGAGCAGTACTTC.

This clonotype has just a few counts. The genes are TRBV2 and TRBJ1-5; no reliable D call. Trimming removed 3 bases at V and 3 bases at J, with 9 bases between. CDR3 size: 14 residues. CDR1 and CDR2 (germline): SNHLY, FYNNEI. The CDR3 sequence: CASSESGPNQPQHF. In DNA form, the CDR3 reads TGTGCCAGCAGTGAGTCAGGACCCAATCAGCCCCAGCATTTT.

The rearrangement joins TRBV6-4 to TRBJ2-2; D may be TRBD1 (6 bases). Germline CDR1 MRHNA, CDR2 SNTAGT. CDR3 length equals 13 residues. Trimming shortened V by 5 bases and J by 3 bases, and 7 bases separated the two germline ends. The CDR3 DNA reads TGTGCCAGCAGTAACAGGGACACCGGGGAGCTGTTTTTT. This gives the protein CASSNRDTGELFF.

The chain joins TRBV6-1 to TRBJ2-1; TRBD2 agrees at 7 bases. V lost 8 bases and J lost 7; bases outside the gene matches: 8. The CDR3 consists of 13 residues. The germline V gene encodes CDR1 MNHNS and CDR2 SASEGT. In DNA, the CDR3 is TGTGCCAGCGTCGCGGCGGGAGTTAATGAGCAGTTCTTC. Protein: CASVAAGVNEQFF.

V gene TRBV25-1 combines with J gene TRBJ1-4; the D is unclear. Trimming took 6 bases from V and 8 from J, leaving 19 bases between them. The CDR3 sequence is 15 residues long. From germline, CDR1 is MGHDK and CDR2 SYGVNS. CDR3: CASSDLKADGEKLFF. The CDR3 nucleotides read TGTGCCAGCAGCGACCTCAAGGCCGATGGGGAAAAACTGTTTTTT.

This chain links TRBV28 with TRBJ2-7; D remains unclear. Between the trimmed V and J ends, which lost 7 bases and 0 bases, there was a span of 7 bases. This CDR3 is built from 12 residues. The germline gives CDR1 MDHEN, CDR2 SYDVKM. The chain's CDR3 is CASIRNSYEQYF. CDR3 coding DNA: TGTGCCAGCATTCGAAACTCCTACGAGCAGTACTTC.

This clonotype is deemed medium-sized. This chain joins TRBV7-6 and TRBJ2-5; possibly TRBD2 for D (5 bases). There are 15 residues in the CDR3. Germline V lookup: CDR1 SGHVS, CDR2 FNYEAQ. V was clipped by 4 bases and J by 5 bases, with 17 bases between them. The chain's CDR3 is CASSSWTLMGETQYF. DNA for the CDR3: TGTGCCAGCAGCTCGTGGACTTTAATGGGGGAGACCCAGTACTTC.

J is TRBJ2-1 and V is TRBV6-1; unclear D gene. CDR1 MNHNS and CDR2 SASEGT come from the germline V gene. This CDR3 region has 13 residues. The V and J ends lost 4 bases and 9 bases respectively, with 13 bases between them. CDR3 DNA sequence: TGTGCCAGCAGTGGAGGTAGAATAAGTGAGCAGTTCTTC. Residues: CASSGGRISEQFF.

There are a few counts of this clonotype. V and J are TRBV24-1 and TRBJ1-1; TRBD1 matches 7 bases. Germline V lookup: CDR1 KGHDR, CDR2 SFDVKD. The CDR3 is 13 amino acids. Germline trimming cut 9 bases from V and 1 base from J; bases unmatched to any gene: 4. The CDR3 loop reads CATRRGPNTEAFF. CDR3 nucleotides: TGTGCCACCCGGAGGGGGCCGAACACTGAAGCTTTCTTT.

In this sample, this clonotype turned up a few times. V and J are TRBV5-4 and TRBJ1-6; D gene ambiguous. CDR3 length equals 14 residues. Trimming cost V 0 bases and J 6 bases, with 7 bases left between them. CDR1 is SGHNT and CDR2 is YYREEE in the germline V gene (reference sequence). CDR3 in DNA: TGTGCCAGCAGCTTGGGGCAGGCTAATTCACCCCTCCACTTT. It encodes CASSLGQANSPLHF.

The gene calls are TRBV7-2 and TRBJ2-5; tentatively, D is TRBD1 or TRBD2 (7 bases each). Trimming left V 4 bases short and J 0 bases short, with 18 bases between. Germline CDR1 and CDR2: SGHTA and FQGNSA. The CDR3 is 17 residues long. CDR3 amino acids: CASSSQGGGGDQETQYF. As DNA, the CDR3 is TGTGCCAGCAGCTCCCAGGGGGGGGGAGGGGACCAAGAGACCCAGTACTTC.

The gene calls are TRBV18 and TRBJ2-5, with D unclear. The V and J ends lost 1 base and 8 bases respectively, with 14 bases between them. The CDR3 totals 14 residues. The germline CDR1 and CDR2 sequences are KGHSH and LQKENI. CDR3 loop: CASSPLVKESTQYF. The DNA for the CDR3 is TGTGCCAGCTCACCACTAGTCAAGGAGTCAACCCAGTACTTC.

This clonotype is termed medium-sized. V and J are TRBV20-1 and TRBJ2-4; D is ambiguous. CDR3 length: 12 residues. In germline, CDR1 is DFQATT, CDR2 SNEGSKA (reference sequence). The V and J ends lost 4 bases and 8 bases respectively, with 12 bases between them. The CDR3 DNA reads as TGCAGTGCTACACGTGGCCAGGACATTCAGTACTTC. It yields the protein CSATRGQDIQYF.